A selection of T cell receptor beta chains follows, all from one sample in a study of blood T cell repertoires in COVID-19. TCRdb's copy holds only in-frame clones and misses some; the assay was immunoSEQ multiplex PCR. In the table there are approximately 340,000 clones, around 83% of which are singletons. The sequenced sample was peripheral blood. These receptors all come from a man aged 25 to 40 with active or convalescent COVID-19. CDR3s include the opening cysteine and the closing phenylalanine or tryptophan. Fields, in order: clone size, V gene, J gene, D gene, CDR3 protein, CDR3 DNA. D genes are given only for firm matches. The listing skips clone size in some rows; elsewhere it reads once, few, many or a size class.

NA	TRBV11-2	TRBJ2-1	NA	CASSSAGNYNEQFF	TGTGCCAGCAGCTCGGCAGGTAACTACAATGAGCAGTTCTTC
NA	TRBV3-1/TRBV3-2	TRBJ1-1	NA	CASSQFRGEAFF	TGTGCCAGCAGCCAATTCAGAGGTGAAGCTTTCTTT
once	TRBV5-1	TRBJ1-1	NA	CASSLGLRGSAEAFF	TGCGCCAGCTCCCTCGGTCTCAGGGGAAGTGCTGAAGCTTTCTTT
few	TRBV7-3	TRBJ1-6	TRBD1	CASSLMGQGNSPLHF	TGTGCCAGCAGCTTAATGGGACAGGGGAATTCACCCCTCCACTTT
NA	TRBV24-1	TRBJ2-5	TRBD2	CATSGQGGGLAGGVWGETQYF	TGTGCCACCAGTGGCCAAGGGGGCGGACTAGCGGGAGGGGTCTGGGGAGAGACCCAGTACTTC
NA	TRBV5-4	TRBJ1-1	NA	CASSWGRQGGTEAFF	TGTGCCAGCAGCTGGGGGAGGCAGGGTGGCACTGAAGCTTTCTTT
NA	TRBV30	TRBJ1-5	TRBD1	CAWRTGTGNQPQHF	TGTGCCTGGAGGACCGGGACAGGCAATCAGCCCCAGCATTTT
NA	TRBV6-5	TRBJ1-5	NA	CASKIPGANQPQHF	TGTGCCAGCAAGATCCCAGGGGCAAATCAGCCCCAGCATTTT
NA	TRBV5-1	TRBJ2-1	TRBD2	CASSLGPAGGPSSYNEQFF	TGCGCCAGCAGCTTGGGGCCAGCGGGGGGGCCGAGCTCCTACAATGAGCAGTTCTTC
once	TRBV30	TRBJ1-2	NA	CAWIGSLQGGGYTF	TGTGCCTGGATCGGCAGCCTCCAAGGGGGTGGCTACACCTTC
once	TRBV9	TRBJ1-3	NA	CASSVDRAAGSGNTIYF	TGTGCCAGCAGCGTAGACAGGGCGGCGGGCTCTGGAAACACCATATATTTT
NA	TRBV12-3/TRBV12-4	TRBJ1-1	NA	CASTRRGDTEAFF	TGTGCCAGCACCCGGAGGGGTGACACTGAAGCTTTCTTT
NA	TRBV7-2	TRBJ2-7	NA	CASSLALGSTYEQYF	TGTGCCAGCAGCTTAGCGCTAGGTTCCACCTACGAGCAGTACTTC
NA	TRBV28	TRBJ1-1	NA	CASSPSKNTEAFF	TGTGCCAGCAGTCCATCTAAGAACACTGAAGCTTTCTTT
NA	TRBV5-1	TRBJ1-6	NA	CASSLARGLGSPLHF	TGCGCCAGCAGCTTGGCCAGGGGTTTAGGTTCACCCCTCCACTTT
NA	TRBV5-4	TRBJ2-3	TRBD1	CASTQGGTDTQYF	TGTGCCAGCACCCAAGGGGGCACCGATACGCAGTATTTT
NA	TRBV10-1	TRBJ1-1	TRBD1	CASSRDRGPTEAFF	TGCGCCAGCAGCCGGGACAGGGGCCCCACTGAAGCTTTCTTT
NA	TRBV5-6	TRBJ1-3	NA	CASSWGPYSGNTIYF	TGTGCCAGCAGCTGGGGGCCCTACTCTGGAAACACCATATATTTT
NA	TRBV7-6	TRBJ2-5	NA	CASSLRQDPETQYF	TGTGCCAGCAGCCTGCGACAGGACCCAGAGACCCAGTACTTC
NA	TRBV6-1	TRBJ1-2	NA	CASSELGVGSGYTF	TGTGCCAGCAGTGAATTGGGGGTCGGGAGCGGCTACACCTTC
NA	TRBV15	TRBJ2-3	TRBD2	CATSRDGTITDTQYF	TGTGCCACCAGCAGAGATGGGACTATAACAGATACGCAGTATTTT
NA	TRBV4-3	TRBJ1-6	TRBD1	CASSQDPGTGGSPLHF	TGCGCCAGCAGCCAAGATCCCGGGACAGGCGGTTCACCCCTCCACTTT
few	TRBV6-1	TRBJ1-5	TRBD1	CASSESKFWTGQPQHF	TGTGCCAGCAGTGAAAGTAAGTTTTGGACAGGGCAGCCCCAGCATTTT
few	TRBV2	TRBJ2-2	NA	CASSVQDTGELFF	TGTGCCAGCAGTGTCCAGGACACCGGGGAGCTGTTTTTT
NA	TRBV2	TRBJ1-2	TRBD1	CASSGDRGTSGYTF	TGTGCCAGCAGTGGAGACAGGGGAACTAGTGGCTACACCTTC
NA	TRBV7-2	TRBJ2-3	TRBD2	CASSLASGGSDTQYF	TGTGCCAGCAGCTTAGCGAGCGGGGGTTCAGATACGCAGTATTTT
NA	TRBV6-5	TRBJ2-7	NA	CASSYYQGLSYEQYF	TGTGCCAGCAGTTACTATCAGGGGCTCTCCTACGAGCAGTACTTC
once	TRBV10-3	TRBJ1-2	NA	CAIREETPGFNNGYTF	TGTGCCATCAGGGAAGAAACCCCAGGGTTTAATAATGGCTACACCTTC
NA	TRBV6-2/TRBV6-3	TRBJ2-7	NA	CASSPRPGESYEQYF	TGTGCCAGCAGTCCCCGGCCAGGGGAGTCCTACGAGCAGTACTTC
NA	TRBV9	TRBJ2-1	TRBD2	CASSAPQGKRGYSYNEQFF	TGTGCCAGCAGCGCACCCCAGGGGAAGCGGGGGTACTCCTACAATGAGCAGTTCTTC
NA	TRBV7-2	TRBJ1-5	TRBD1	CASSQQGANQPQHF	TGTGCCAGCAGCCAACAGGGGGCCAATCAGCCCCAGCATTTT
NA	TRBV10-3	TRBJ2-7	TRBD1	CAISGTGPYEQYF	TGTGCCATCAGTGGGACAGGGCCCTACGAGCAGTACTTC
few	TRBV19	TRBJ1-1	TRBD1	CASSIPGGTEAFF	TGTGCCAGTAGTATTCCAGGGGGCACTGAAGCTTTCTTT
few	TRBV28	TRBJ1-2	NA	CASSPRGGEEYGYTF	TGTGCCAGCAGTCCGAGGGGTGGGGAGGAGTATGGCTACACCTTC
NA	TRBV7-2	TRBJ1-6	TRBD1	CASSVFRDSPYSLHF	TGTGCCAGCAGCGTATTCCGGGACAGCCCTTACTCCCTCCACTTT
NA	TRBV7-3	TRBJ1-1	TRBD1	CASSRTRGAEAFF	TGTGCCAGCAGCCGCACCAGGGGGGCTGAAGCTTTCTTT
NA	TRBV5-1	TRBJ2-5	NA	CASSLGLAQETQYF	TGCGCCAGCAGCTTGGGGTTAGCCCAAGAGACCCAGTACTTC
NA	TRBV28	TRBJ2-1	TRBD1	CASSPGTGSYNEQFF	TGTGCCAGCAGTCCCGGGACAGGCTCCTACAATGAGCAGTTCTTC
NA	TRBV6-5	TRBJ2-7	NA	CASGLLFSSYEQYF	TGTGCCAGCGGCCTCTTATTCAGCTCCTACGAGCAGTACTTC
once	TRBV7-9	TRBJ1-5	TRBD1	CASSGGQGQPQHF	TGTGCCAGCAGCGGGGGACAGGGCCAGCCCCAGCATTTT
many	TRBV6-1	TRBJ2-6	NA	CASSDTGSGANVLTF	TGTGCCAGCAGTGACACAGGGTCTGGGGCCAACGTCCTGACTTTC
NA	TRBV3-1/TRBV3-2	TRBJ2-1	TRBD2	CASSQGLAAYVNEQFF	TGTGCCAGCAGCCAGGGACTAGCGGCCTATGTAAATGAGCAGTTCTTC
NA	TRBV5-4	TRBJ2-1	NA	CASSLALGGGNEQFF	TGTGCCAGCAGCTTGGCCCTAGGGGGGGGCAATGAGCAGTTCTTC
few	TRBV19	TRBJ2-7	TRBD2	CASGKLAGNDEQYF	TGTGCCAGTGGAAAGCTAGCGGGAAACGACGAGCAGTACTTC